The clone carrying this T cell receptor (beta chain) was recorded at least ten times. Individual cDNA molecules carried attached unique molecular identifiers. TCRdb re-called the 5' RACE reads through MiXCR, storing one row per CDR3 protein. The table shows roughly 41,000 distinct CDR3 sequences, with approximately 6.3% occurring only once. These data belong to a study of early T cells in non-severe SARS-CoV-2 infection. The V gene's germline CDR1 is DFQATT and CDR2 SNEGSKA (reference sequence). The CDR3 totals 14 residues. V was clipped by 0 bases and J by 4 bases, with 12 bases between them. J is TRBJ1-2 and V is TRBV20-1; no clear D. The specimen sequenced was whole blood. This TCR came from an adult who was a healthcare worker with PCR-confirmed SARS-CoV-2 infection or an uninfected control (not recorded which). The CDR3 DNA is TGCAGTGCTAGAGAATCAGCCTACGGCTATGGCTACACCTTC. Its protein is CSARESAYGYGYTF.